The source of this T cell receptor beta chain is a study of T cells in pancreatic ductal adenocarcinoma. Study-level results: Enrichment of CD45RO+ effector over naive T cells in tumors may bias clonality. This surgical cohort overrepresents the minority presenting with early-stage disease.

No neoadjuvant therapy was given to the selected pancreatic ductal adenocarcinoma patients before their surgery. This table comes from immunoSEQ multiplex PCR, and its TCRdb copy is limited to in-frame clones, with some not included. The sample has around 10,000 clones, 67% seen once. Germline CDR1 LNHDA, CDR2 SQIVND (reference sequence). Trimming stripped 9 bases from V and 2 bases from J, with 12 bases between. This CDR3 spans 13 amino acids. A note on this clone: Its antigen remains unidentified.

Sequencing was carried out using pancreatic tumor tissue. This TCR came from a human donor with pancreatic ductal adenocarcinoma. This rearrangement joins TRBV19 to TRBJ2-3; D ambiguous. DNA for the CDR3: TGTGCCAGCGGAACCTCAGTCACAGATACGCAGTATTTT. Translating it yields CASGTSVTDTQYF.